A single sample gave rise to the 22 T cell receptor beta chains below, sequenced in a study of blood T cell repertoires in COVID-19. Assay: immunoSEQ multiplex PCR; the TCRdb copy retains only in-frame clones and omits some. The table records nearly 300,000 clones, 65% to 85% of them present only once. Sample: peripheral blood. These receptors were collected from a human donor with COVID-19, enrolled during active disease. The donor label of this sample is uncertain.

The count of this clone is one. The CDR3 here is CASSLQAMTGELFF. The CDR3 region has the DNA TGTGCCAGCAGTTTACAGGCGATGACGGGGGAGCTGTTTTTT. The J gene is TRBJ2-2, the V gene TRBV28; D remains ambiguous. V gave up 2 bases and J gave up 8 bases, with 12 bases separating them. Per germline, CDR1 MDHEN and CDR2 SYDVKM. The CDR3 totals 14 residues.

The chain combines TRBV19 with TRBJ2-4; D is perhaps TRBD2 (5 bases). This CDR3 region has 15 residues. From germline, CDR1 is LNHDA and CDR2 SQIVND (reference sequence). Between the trimmed V and J ends, which lost 5 bases and 0 bases, there was a span of 11 bases. CDR3 region: CASSSLSGAKNIQYF. The DNA of the CDR3 is TGTGCCAGTAGTTCCCTGAGCGGAGCCAAAAACATTCAGTACTTC.

In this sample, this clone turned up a few times. The V call is TRBV13, the J call TRBJ2-1; TRBD2 matches 10 bases. The V gene end was trimmed by 5 bases and the J gene end by 0 bases; junction bases not matched to a gene: 4. This CDR3 has 16 amino acids. The V gene's germline CDR1 is PRHDT and CDR2 FYEKMQ (reference sequence). This CDR3 is CASSAPSGSSYNEQFF. The CDR3 DNA follows: TGTGCCAGCAGCGCCCCTAGCGGGAGCTCCTACAATGAGCAGTTCTTC. Supplemented by reference TRBV13 and TRBJ2-1, the full variable domain reads AAGVIQSPRHLIKEKRETATLKCYPIPRHDTVYWYQQGPGQDPQFLISFYEKMQSDKGSIPDRFSAQQFSDYHSELNMSSLELGDSALYFCASSAPSGSSYNEQFFGPGTRLTVL.

The rearrangement uses TRBV4-3 and TRBJ1-1, with TRBD1 as a possible D gene (6 bases). Trimming took 3 bases from V and 11 from J, leaving 19 bases between them. The CDR3 is 14 residues long. The V gene's germline CDR1 is LGHNA and CDR2 YSLEER. Written as DNA, the CDR3 is TGCGCCAGCAGCCAGAGGACAGACCTCGACGGGGCTTTCTTT. Encoded protein: CASSQRTDLDGAFF.

The chain recombines TRBV9 with TRBJ2-1; 13 bases are a match to TRBD2. Germline CDR1 is SGDLS and CDR2 is YYNGEE. The CDR3 length is 17 residues. V was clipped by 4 bases and J by 5 bases; unmatched bases: 9. CDR3 amino acids: CASSPRAGTSGNNEQFF. DNA of the CDR3: TGTGCCAGCAGCCCACGGGCCGGGACTAGCGGGAACAATGAGCAGTTCTTC.

This sequence joins TRBV5-1 and TRBJ1-3; D gene unclear. Deletions cut 0 bases from V and 8 bases from J, with 12 bases between. This CDR3 spans 14 amino acids. Germline CDR1 is SGHRS and CDR2 is YFSETQ. CDR3 DNA sequence: TGCGCCAGCAGCTTGGACTCACCCGGGGACACCATATATTTT. Translated: CASSLDSPGDTIYF.

The J gene is TRBJ2-6, the V gene TRBV18, with D unresolved. The CDR3 loop spans 15 amino acids. Germline lookup yields CDR1 KGHSH and CDR2 LQKENI. With 2 bases removed from V and 0 bases from J, the gap between germline ends came to 5 bases. CDR3 region: CASSPAISGANVLTF. The CDR3 DNA sequence: TGTGCCAGCTCACCAGCTATCTCTGGGGCCAACGTCCTGACTTTC.

The chain uses TRBV6-5 and TRBJ1-2; 7 bases align to TRBD1. Germline V lookup: CDR1 MNHEY, CDR2 SVGAGI. This CDR3 has 14 amino acids. V lost 6 bases to trimming and J lost 4 bases; unmatched junction nucleotides: 8. DNA for the CDR3: TGTGCCAGCAGGACAGGACAGGTTTTCTATGGCTACACCTTC. Protein: CASRTGQVFYGYTF.

V and J are TRBV7-9 and TRBJ2-3, with TRBD2 matching 10 bases. Per germline, CDR1 SEHNR and CDR2 FQNEAQ (reference sequence). J was trimmed by 3 bases and V by 1 base; bases with no gene match: 10. The CDR3 runs 18 residues. DNA for the CDR3: TGTGCCAGCAGCTTAGACCTAGCGGGAGCGGGGGGAACAGATACGCAGTATTTT. Translation gives CASSLDLAGAGGTDTQYF.

The CDR3 loop is CASSLRQGENNEQFF. The CDR3 nucleotides read TGTGCCAGCAGCTTACGGCAGGGGGAAAACAATGAGCAGTTCTTC. The chain couples TRBV11-1 to TRBJ2-1; 7 nucleotides match TRBD1. The CDR3 loop spans 15 amino acids. V gave up 2 bases and J gave up 5 bases; unmatched junction bases: 6. Germline V gene lookup returns CDR1 SGHAT and CDR2 FQDESV (reference sequence).

The table lists this clone with a count of one. This sequence joins TRBV12-5 and TRBJ1-5; D is possibly TRBD1 (6 bases). This CDR3 comprises 13 residues. The germline V and J ends were trimmed by 9 bases and 5 bases, with 14 bases remaining between them. Germline V gene data show CDR1 as LGHNT and CDR2 as FRNRAP. CDR3 sequence: CASAGTNYQPQHF. As DNA, the CDR3 is TGTGCTAGCGCCGGGACAAACTATCAGCCCCAGCATTTT.

This clone was seen only a few times. The chain links TRBV19 to TRBJ2-5; 8 nucleotides match TRBD1. The CDR3 consists of 16 residues. After removal of 2 bases from V and 5 bases from J, the junction contained 10 bases not matched to a gene. In germline, CDR1 is LNHDA, CDR2 SQIVND (reference sequence). The CDR3 region is CASSIIGGQGLETQYF. DNA for the CDR3: TGTGCCAGTAGTATAATAGGAGGACAGGGTCTGGAGACCCAGTACTTC.

This rearrangement joins TRBV5-4 to TRBJ1-1; D unresolved. Per germline, CDR1 SGHNT and CDR2 YYREEE (reference sequence). The CDR3 runs 13 residues. Trimming stripped 6 bases from V and 4 bases from J, with 13 bases between. The CDR3 coding sequence is TGTGCCAGCACGTTGAGGCGAGGCACTGAAGCTTTCTTT. Translated, it gives CASTLRRGTEAFF.

J is TRBJ1-6 and V is TRBV10-3, with a tentative D call TRBD1 (5 bases). This CDR3 has 15 residues. Trimming removed 4 bases from V and 8 bases from J, with 15 bases in between. Germline CDR1 ENHRY, CDR2 SYGVKD. The CDR3 DNA reads TGTGCCATCAGTGTGTCCTACACAGGCGATTCACCCCTCCACTTT. Translation gives CAISVSYTGDSPLHF.

In this sample, this clone turned up once. The chain has TRBV5-4 and TRBJ2-1, with 7 bases matching TRBD1. Germline CDR1 SGHNT, CDR2 YYREEE (reference sequence). CDR3 length: 15 residues. The J segment lost 0 bases and the V segment lost 4 bases, leaving 4 bases of the junction unmatched. The CDR3 sequence: CASSDTGDSYNEQFF. For the CDR3, the DNA is TGTGCCAGCAGCGATACAGGGGACTCCTACAATGAGCAGTTCTTC.

This chain connects TRBV27 to TRBJ1-5; no clear D. V was trimmed by 6 bases and J by 5 bases, leaving 11 bases between them. Germline V gene data show CDR1 as MNHEY and CDR2 as SMNVEV (reference sequence). The CDR3 length is 13 residues. CDR3 amino acids: CASSPSRDQPQHF. Here the CDR3 DNA reads TGTGCCAGCAGCCCGAGCCGGGATCAGCCCCAGCATTTT.

V usage is TRBV5-1 and J usage is TRBJ2-2, with TRBD1 matching over 11 bases. This CDR3 region has 16 residues. V shed 4 bases, J shed 5 bases, and the junction held 7 bases outside the gene matches. Germline V lookup: CDR1 SGHRS, CDR2 YFSETQ. The CDR3, as DNA: TGCGCCAGCAGCCCGCGGACAGGGGGCGAAACCGGGGAGCTGTTTTTT. This gives the protein CASSPRTGGETGELFF.

J is TRBJ1-2 and V is TRBV27; 9 bases are a match to TRBD1. CDR1 and CDR2 from the germline V gene are MNHEY and SMNVEV (reference sequence). The CDR3 runs 15 residues. J lost 13 bases, V lost 3 bases, and 15 bases had no gene match. CDR3 coding DNA: TGTGCCAGCAGTTTGCTTAATATGGGGACAGGGCCCCTCACCTTC. It is translated as CASSLLNMGTGPLTF.

This rearrangement joins TRBV30 to TRBJ2-1; 9 bases align to TRBD2. Germline CDR1 and CDR2: GTSNPN and SVGIG (reference sequence). The CDR3 totals 15 residues. Unmatched junction bases numbered 7, after V lost 3 bases and J lost 4 bases. CDR3 amino acids: CAWRKGLADYNEQFF. In nucleotides, the CDR3 is TGTGCCTGGAGGAAGGGACTAGCTGATTACAATGAGCAGTTCTTC.

This chain links TRBV19 with TRBJ2-7, with 7 nucleotides matching TRBD1. Germline assignment: CDR1 LNHDA and CDR2 SQIVND (reference sequence). The length of the CDR3 is 14 residues. The V gene end was trimmed by 4 bases and the J gene end by 6 bases; junction bases not matched to a gene: 9. CDR3 residues: CASSKTGRTVEQYF. DNA of the CDR3: TGTGCCAGTAGTAAGACAGGGCGGACTGTCGAGCAGTACTTC.

This clone was found once. This chain links TRBV9 with TRBJ2-3; weak D call: TRBD2 (6 bases). From germline, CDR1 is SGDLS and CDR2 YYNGEE. The CDR3 loop spans 15 amino acids. V shed 0 bases and J shed 5 bases, with 13 bases lying between them. The CDR3 sequence is CASSVGRASGDTQYF. The CDR3 nucleotides are TGTGCCAGCAGCGTAGGGAGGGCCTCGGGAGATACGCAGTATTTT.

The chain links TRBV30 to TRBJ1-4; D might be TRBD1 (6 bases). The CDR3 runs to 16 residues. The germline CDR1 and CDR2 sequences are GTSNPN and SVGIG (reference sequence). Trimming took 0 bases from V and 2 from J, leaving 13 bases between them. CDR3 amino acids: CAWSVGQGLTNEKLFF. The CDR3 DNA reads TGTGCCTGGAGTGTAGGGCAGGGGTTGACTAATGAAAAACTGTTTTTT.